Shown below are 26 T cell receptor beta chains from a single sample sequenced in a study of Graves' ophthalmopathy and Graves' hyperthyroidism. The TCR beta CDR3 regions underwent amplification from RNA transcripts. The first round was an RT-PCR with HTBI primers, and the second round was a multiplex PCR. In TCRdb, the multiplex PCR reads were re-called with MiXCR into one record per CDR3 protein. The table records 650,000 to 900,000 distinct CDR3 sequences, 40% of them present only once. Source material: peripheral blood. These receptors were obtained from an adult man with Graves' ophthalmopathy.

This clonotype has a count of ten or more. The V call is TRBV2, the J call TRBJ1-1; D is ambiguous. This CDR3 is 17 amino acids long. V was shortened by 4 bases and J by 0 bases, with 18 bases between the two germline ends. Germline CDR1 reads SNHLY; CDR2 reads FYNNEI. In DNA, the CDR3 is TGTGCCAGCAGTGGTATTGGCGGTTACTACTTGAACACTGAAGCTTTCTTT. Protein: CASSGIGGYYLNTEAFF.

This clonotype was detected many times. The rearrangement links TRBV7-3 to TRBJ2-2; no reliable D call. Trimming removed 6 bases from V and 0 bases from J, with 8 bases in between. This CDR3 region has 14 residues. Germline assignment: CDR1 SGHTA and CDR2 FQGTGA. The CDR3 DNA follows: TGTGCCAGCAGTAGGTCCACGAACACCGGGGAGCTGTTTTTT. The encoded protein is CASSRSTNTGELFF. The whole variable domain, filled in from reference TRBV7-3 and TRBJ2-2, reads GAGVSQTPSNKVTEKGKYVELRCDPISGHTALYWYRQSLGQGPEFLIYFQGTGAADDSGLPNDRFFAVRPEGSVSTLKIQRTERGDSAVYLCASSRSTNTGELFFGEGSRLTVL.

This clonotype has just a few counts. The rearrangement uses TRBV20-1 and TRBJ1-2; tentatively, D is TRBD1 (6 bases). The CDR3 consists of 15 residues. V was trimmed by 3 bases and J by 4 bases, leaving 18 bases between them. Germline V gene data show CDR1 as DFQATT and CDR2 as SNEGSKA (reference sequence). This CDR3 reads CSASLRMGGGYGYTF. As DNA, the CDR3 is TGCAGTGCTAGTCTTCGAATGGGGGGCGGCTATGGCTACACCTTC.

Note on this clonotype: Compared with germline, one end of the junction differs, possibly owing to a read error. The chain couples TRBV10-3 to TRBJ1-6, with a possible D match to TRBD1 (5 bases). Per germline, CDR1 ENHRY and CDR2 SYGVKD. The CDR3 is made up of 17 amino acids. In nucleotides, the CDR3 is TGTGCCAGCAGTGCGATCTCCAGCAGGGACTCAAGGTCACCCCTCCACTTT. Translated: CASSAISSRDSRSPLHF.

The gene calls are TRBV2 and TRBJ2-5; a weak D match, TRBD1 (6 bases). Germline V gene lookup returns CDR1 SNHLY and CDR2 FYNNEI. The V end lost 4 bases, the J end lost 0 bases, and 12 bases lay between the germline ends. The CDR3 runs to 15 residues. CDR3 bases: TGTGCCAGCAGTGGGTCCCAGGGGAACCAAGAGACCCAGTACTTC. Its translation is CASSGSQGNQETQYF.

The V gene is TRBV2, the J gene TRBJ2-7, with D perhaps TRBD1 or TRBD2 (6 bases each). Trimming pared 5 bases from V and 2 bases from J, leaving 19 bases between. Looked up from germline, CDR1 is SNHLY and CDR2 is FYNNEI. This CDR3 is 16 amino acids long. CDR3 in DNA: TGTGCCAGCAGTTTATCGCCGGGACGGGGGCCCTACGAGCAGTACTTC. Translating it yields CASSLSPGRGPYEQYF.

The chain links TRBV7-3 to TRBJ1-2; 10 bases align to TRBD1. Germline-derived CDR1 and CDR2 are SGHTA and FQGTGA. The V and J ends lost 3 bases and 6 bases, in that order; junction bases with no gene match: 4. This CDR3 contains 14 residues. CDR3 sequence: CASSLTGGIDGYTF. The CDR3 nucleotides are TGTGCCAGCAGCTTGACAGGGGGCATCGATGGCTACACCTTC.

The V call is TRBV20-1, the J call TRBJ2-5; TRBD1 matches 7 bases. Germline assignment: CDR1 DFQATT and CDR2 SNEGSKA (reference sequence). The CDR3 consists of 16 residues. Losses at the gene ends were 3 bases for V and 3 bases for J; bases not matched to a gene: 13. The CDR3 loop reads CSASEPQGRGKETQYF. Written as DNA, the CDR3 is TGCAGTGCTAGTGAGCCACAGGGGAGAGGAAAAGAGACCCAGTACTTC.

This clonotype has a handful of counts. This chain uses TRBV6-1 with TRBJ1-5; no firm D call. V shed 5 bases and J shed 5 bases, with 13 bases lying between them. Germline assignment: CDR1 MNHNS and CDR2 SASEGT. This CDR3 is 14 amino acids long. The CDR3 bases are TGTGCCAGCAGTTATAAAGGGATGCATCAGCCCCAGCATTTT. It yields the protein CASSYKGMHQPQHF.

As regards this clonotype: Germline and junction disagree at one end, which may indicate a read error. This chain joins TRBV24-1 and TRBJ1-5; 9 bases are shared with TRBD1. The CDR3 has 15 residues. Germline assignment: CDR1 KGHDR and CDR2 SFDVKD. CDR3 residues: CASSLTGGTNQPQHF. Here the CDR3 DNA reads TGTGCCAGCAGTTTGACAGGGGGTACCAATCAGCCCCAGCATTTT.

The chain has TRBV9 and TRBJ2-5; perhaps TRBD2 as D (7 bases). This CDR3 spans 13 amino acids. V dropped 5 bases and J dropped 6 bases, with 14 bases sitting between them. Germline V gene lookup returns CDR1 SGDLS and CDR2 YYNGEE. The CDR3 coding sequence is TGTGCCAGCAGTGGGGGGGGGCGGAAGACCCAGTACTTC. Translating gives CASSGGGRKTQYF. The full variable domain, its missing parts supplied by reference TRBV9 and TRBJ2-5, is DSGVTQTPKHLITATGQRVTLRCSPRSGDLSVYWYQQSLDQGLQFLIQYYNGEERAKGNILERFSAQQFPDLHSELNLSSLELGDSALYFCASSGGGRKTQYFGPGTRLLVL.

This clonotype occurred many times. The chain carries TRBV29-1 and TRBJ1-2; 8 bases are a match to TRBD1. V shed 3 bases, J shed 4 bases, and the junction held 7 bases outside the gene matches. Germline V gene lookup returns CDR1 SQVTM and CDR2 ANQGSEA. CDR3 length: 14 residues. CDR3 loop: CSVEDRVFGYGYTF. DNA for the CDR3: TGCAGCGTTGAGGACAGGGTTTTTGGCTATGGCTACACCTTC. Drawing the rest from reference TRBV29-1 and TRBJ1-2, the complete variable domain is SAVISQKPSRDICQRGTSLTIQCQVDSQVTMMFWYRQQPGQSLTLIATANQGSEATYESGFVIDKFPISRPNLTFSTLTVSNMSPEDSSIYLCSVEDRVFGYGYTFGSGTRLTVV.

This clonotype has ten or more counts. The rearrangement links TRBV19 to TRBJ2-5; D remains unclear. V lost 6 bases to trimming and J lost 1 base, with 15 bases between them. Germline V CDR1 and CDR2: LNHDA, SQIVND (reference sequence). The CDR3 has 15 amino acids. The CDR3 spells CASRPLGRIQETQYF. The CDR3 DNA follows: TGTGCCAGTAGACCCCTAGGACGGATCCAAGAGACCCAGTACTTC.

The V and J genes are TRBV2 and TRBJ1-5; a weak D match, TRBD1 (5 bases). V lost 5 bases to trimming and J lost 1 base, with 12 bases between them. The germline V gene has CDR1 SNHLY and CDR2 FYNNEI. The CDR3 runs 15 residues. CDR3 sequence (DNA): TGTGCCAGCAGTTTATGGTCAGGGAGCAATCAGCCCCAGCATTTT. This codes for CASSLWSGSNQPQHF.

Turning to this clonotype: This may come from a read error, since a much larger clone is one base off. The V call is TRBV29-1, the J call TRBJ2-7; TRBD2 might be the D (7 bases). This CDR3 spans 15 amino acids. Germline CDR1 and CDR2: SQVTM and ANQGSEA. The V end lost 1 base, the J end lost 4 bases, and 17 bases lay between the germline ends. The CDR3 sequence is CSVEGPRGLSYEQYF. The CDR3 DNA reads as TGCAGCGTTGAAGGTCCGCGGGGGCTTTCGTACGAGCAGTACTTC.

This clonotype showed up many times. The genes are TRBV20-1 and TRBJ1-5; perhaps TRBD1 as D (6 bases). The V end was cut by 5 bases, the J end by 6 bases, with 14 bases between. Germline lookup yields CDR1 DFQATT and CDR2 SNEGSKA (reference sequence). CDR3 length equals 13 residues. This CDR3 is CSASTGTGQPQHF. The CDR3 coding sequence is TGCAGTGCTTCAACAGGGACGGGTCAGCCCCAGCATTTT.

This clonotype showed up just a few times. The gene calls are TRBV7-9 and TRBJ2-2; D remains ambiguous. Trimming cost V 7 bases and J 1 base, with 7 bases left between them. The CDR3 has 13 amino acids. The germline gives CDR1 SEHNR, CDR2 FQNEAQ (reference sequence). CDR3 coding DNA: TGTGCCAGCACCGAGGTGAACACCGGGGAGCTGTTTTTT. This translates into CASTEVNTGELFF. Full variable domain (missing parts from reference TRBV7-9 and TRBJ2-2): DTGVSQNPRHKITKRGQNVTFRCDPISEHNRLYWYRQTLGQGPEFLTYFQNEAQLEKSRLLSDRFSAERPKGSFSTLEIQRTEQGDSAMYLCASTEVNTGELFFGEGSRLTVL.

The sample holds many counts of this clonotype. The DNA of the CDR3 is TGCAGCGTACAGGTTTTGGGAACCGGGGAGCTGTTTTTT. It specifies CSVQVLGTGELFF. This rearrangement joins TRBV29-1 to TRBJ2-2, with D possibly being TRBD1 (5 bases). The CDR3 is 13 residues long. Per germline, CDR1 SQVTM and CDR2 ANQGSEA. With 6 bases removed from V and 5 bases from J, the gap between germline ends came to 13 bases.

This clonotype was seen many times. V and J are TRBV7-8 and TRBJ2-7; 10 bases map to TRBD2. The CDR3 consists of 16 residues. V was pared by 0 bases and J by 6 bases, with 8 bases of the junction left unmatched. CDR1 SGHVS and CDR2 FQNEAQ come from the germline V gene. CDR3 loop: CASSLAVASGSLEQYF. As DNA, the CDR3 is TGTGCCAGCAGCTTAGCGGTGGCTAGCGGGAGCCTCGAGCAGTACTTC.

V is TRBV9 and J is TRBJ1-2; unclear D gene. CDR1 and CDR2 (germline): SGDLS, YYNGEE. CDR3 length equals 16 residues. V was cut by 7 bases and J by 6 bases, with 25 bases left in between. The CDR3 here is CASSPSDATRENGYTF. The DNA for the CDR3 is TGTGCCAGCTCACCATCAGACGCGACCCGCGAGAATGGCTACACCTTC.

This clonotype was observed a handful of times. The rearrangement links TRBV7-9 to TRBJ2-7; the D is unclear. V was shortened by 4 bases and J by 5 bases, with 9 bases between the two germline ends. The germline gives CDR1 SEHNR, CDR2 FQNEAQ (reference sequence). CDR3 length equals 12 residues. The CDR3 spells CASSSKAHEQYF. As DNA, the CDR3 is TGTGCCAGCAGCTCAAAAGCCCACGAGCAGTACTTC.

The chain has TRBV2 and TRBJ1-3; D may be TRBD1 (5 bases). The germline gives CDR1 SNHLY, CDR2 FYNNEI. CDR3 length equals 18 residues. V was clipped by 4 bases and J by 4 bases, with 23 bases between them. The CDR3 sequence is CASSVASGGPRPGNTIYF. The CDR3 DNA reads as TGTGCCAGCAGTGTAGCTAGCGGGGGACCCCGGCCAGGAAACACCATATATTTT.

This chain connects TRBV2 to TRBJ2-5; no reliable D call. The DNA end favors TRBJ2-7, so the J call may be wrong. The germline CDR1 and CDR2 sequences are SNHLY and FYNNEI. This CDR3 spans 12 amino acids. The CDR3 spells CASKRQTYEQYF. CDR3 sequence (DNA): TGTGCCAGCAAGCGCCAGACCTACGAGCAGTACTTC.

This clonotype was recorded at least ten times. V and J are TRBV7-2 and TRBJ1-2, with D uncertain. This CDR3 has 15 amino acids. Per the germline V gene, CDR1 is SGHTA and CDR2 is FQGNSA. Deletions cut 5 bases from V and 2 bases from J, with 15 bases between. DNA for the CDR3: TGTGCCAGCAGCCAAGATCGGGCAGCCAACTATGGCTACACCTTC. Its translation is CASSQDRAANYGYTF.

This clonotype has a count of ten or more. The chain joins TRBV29-1 to TRBJ1-6; D is ambiguous. V lost 2 bases, J lost 8 bases, and 10 bases lay in between. The CDR3 loop spans 13 amino acids. Germline V gene data show CDR1 as SQVTM and CDR2 as ANQGSEA. The CDR3 sequence is CSVESVPDSPLHF. The CDR3 DNA follows: TGCAGCGTTGAATCGGTCCCGGATTCACCCCTCCACTTT.

This clonotype was seen ten or more times. The V gene is TRBV10-3, the J gene TRBJ1-2; unclear D gene. The CDR3 length is 14 residues. V shed 0 bases and J shed 8 bases, with 13 bases lying between them. Germline CDR1 and CDR2: ENHRY and SYGVKD. The CDR3 region is CAISESSGARGYTF. Written as DNA, the CDR3 is TGTGCCATCAGTGAGTCGTCAGGCGCCCGCGGCTACACCTTC.